The 25 T cell receptor beta chains below come from one sample, sequenced in a study of control samples from healthy donors and cancer patients. Libraries were prepared by immunoSEQ multiplex PCR; TCRdb keeps only in-frame clonotypes and omits some of them. Here the sample spans some 89,000 clones, roughly 84% being singletons. The sample comprised blood. These receptors originate from a middle-aged woman in good health.

The chain is built from TRBV9 and TRBJ2-7; perhaps TRBD2 as D (5 bases). The CDR3 spans 12 residues. Trimming stripped 0 bases from V and 7 bases from J, with 8 bases between. Germline V gene lookup returns CDR1 SGDLS and CDR2 YYNGEE. CDR3 nucleotide sequence: TGTGCCAGCAGCGTAGGCGGGTTAGAGCAGTACTTC. Protein sequence: CASSVGGLEQYF.

This clone occurred once. The rearrangement joins TRBV27 to TRBJ1-1, with 8 nucleotides matching TRBD1. Germline V gene lookup returns CDR1 MNHEY and CDR2 SMNVEV (reference sequence). Trimming cost V 5 bases and J 3 bases; bases outside gene matches: 5. This CDR3 spans 14 amino acids. The CDR3 spells CASSDRGRYTEAFF. CDR3 sequence (DNA): TGTGCCAGCAGTGACAGGGGACGCTACACTGAAGCTTTCTTT.

A single count supports this clone. The V call is TRBV7-2, the J call TRBJ1-4, with a tentative D call TRBD1 (6 bases). Trimming took 5 bases from V and 8 from J, leaving 15 bases between them. CDR3 length equals 14 residues. Per the germline V gene, CDR1 is SGHTA and CDR2 is FQGNSA. The CDR3 spells CASSERGFREKLFF. The CDR3 DNA reads TGTGCCAGCAGCGAGAGGGGGTTCCGGGAAAAACTGTTTTTT.

The chain combines TRBV6-6 with TRBJ2-7; D call uncertain. In germline, CDR1 is MNHNY, CDR2 SVGAGI (reference sequence). This CDR3 is built from 14 residues. V was cut by 0 bases and J by 1 base, with 7 bases left in between. This CDR3 reads CASSYSDGSYEQYF. The CDR3 DNA is TGTGCCAGCAGTTACTCGGACGGTTCCTACGAGCAGTACTTC.

The chain employs TRBV27 and TRBJ2-3, with D perhaps TRBD1 (5 bases). Trimming stripped 5 bases from V and 2 bases from J, with 11 bases between. This CDR3 contains 14 residues. The germline gives CDR1 MNHEY, CDR2 SMNVEV (reference sequence). Here the CDR3 reads CASSKGRATDTQYF. CDR3 nucleotides: TGTGCCAGCAGTAAAGGCAGGGCCACAGATACGCAGTATTTT.

J is TRBJ1-3 and V is TRBV7-8, with 9 bases that match TRBD1. The CDR3 is made up of 17 amino acids. The V gene's germline CDR1 is SGHVS and CDR2 FQNEAQ. Germline trimming cut 3 bases from V and 6 bases from J; bases unmatched to any gene: 12. CDR3 nucleotide sequence: TGTGCCAGCAGCTTCTACCCCGGGACAGGGAATTTAAACACCATATATTTT. Encoded protein: CASSFYPGTGNLNTIYF.

The CDR3 bases are TGTGCCAGCAGTTACCCAGGGACTTACGAAGCTTTCTTT. It yields the protein CASSYPGTYEAFF. The gene calls are TRBV6-2 or TRBV6-3 and TRBJ1-1, with a weak D call TRBD1 (5 bases). In germline, CDR1 is MNHEY, CDR2 SVGEGT. This CDR3 comprises 13 residues. V lost 2 bases to trimming and J lost 8 bases, with 12 bases between them.

This clone was counted between two and nine times. The chain uses TRBV6-4 and TRBJ1-2, with unresolved D. This CDR3 region has 13 residues. Trimming took off 0 bases at V and 7 bases at J, with 9 bases between the two ends. Per the germline V gene, CDR1 is MRHNA and CDR2 is SNTAGT. The CDR3 coding sequence is TGTGCCAGCAGTGACTCGAAAGGTGTTGGCTACACCTTC. Amino acid sequence: CASSDSKGVGYTF.

This chain joins TRBV24-1 and TRBJ1-3, with D unclear. Germline V lookup: CDR1 KGHDR, CDR2 SFDVKD. The V end was cut by 9 bases, the J end by 4 bases, with 9 bases between. The CDR3 totals 12 residues. CDR3 DNA sequence: TGTGCCACCGTGTTGAGCGGAAACACCATATATTTT. Amino acid sequence: CATVLSGNTIYF.

V usage is TRBV6-4 and J usage is TRBJ1-6; TRBD1 matches at 10 bases. Germline V gives CDR1 MRHNA, CDR2 SNTAGT. Trimming cost V 6 bases and J 9 bases; bases outside gene matches: 2. The CDR3 runs to 13 residues. In DNA form, the CDR3 reads TGTGCCAGCAGGGGACAGGGGAGTTCACCCCTCCACTTT. Translating it yields CASRGQGSSPLHF.

The V gene is TRBV19, the J gene TRBJ1-2; 8 bases map to TRBD1. J gave up 6 bases and V 8 bases, and 2 bases lay outside the gene matches. CDR1 LNHDA and CDR2 SQIVND come from the germline V gene (reference sequence). The CDR3 totals 11 residues. CDR3 in DNA: TGTGCCAGTCGGACAGGGAATGGCTACACCTTC. Translated, it gives CASRTGNGYTF. The full variable domain, with the rest looked up from reference TRBV19 and TRBJ1-2, is DGGITQSPKYLFRKEGQNVTLSCEQNLNHDAMYWYRQDPGQGLRLIYYSQIVNDFQKGDIAEGYSVSREKKESFPLTVTSAQKNPTAFYLCASRTGNGYTFGSGTRLTVV.

This chain uses TRBV11-3 with TRBJ2-2; perhaps D is TRBD1 or TRBD2 (5 bases each). The CDR3 contains 14 residues. The V end lost 5 bases, the J end lost 6 bases, and 13 bases lay between the germline ends. Germline lookup yields CDR1 SGHNT and CDR2 YENEEA. DNA for the CDR3: TGTGCCAGCAGCATAGGGACGGTTGCCGGGGAGCTGTTTTTT. This encodes CASSIGTVAGELFF.

The V and J genes are TRBV5-4 and TRBJ2-3, with 9 positions matching TRBD2. V dropped 4 bases and J dropped 2; count of bases not matched to a gene: 11. The CDR3 runs 17 residues. CDR1 is SGHNT, CDR2 YYREEE, per germline (reference sequence). The CDR3 DNA follows: TGTGCCAGCAGCCTACGAATAGCGGGGGCCTCCACAGATACGCAGTATTTT. It yields the protein CASSLRIAGASTDTQYF.

J is TRBJ2-5 and V is TRBV20-1; D gene unclear. The germline V gene has CDR1 DFQATT and CDR2 SNEGSKA (reference sequence). The CDR3 is made up of 11 amino acids. Trimming cost V 3 bases and J 1 base, with 3 bases left between them. The CDR3 DNA sequence: TGCAGTGCTAGGCCCCAAGAGACCCAGTACTTC. Translated: CSARPQETQYF.

J is TRBJ2-3 and V is TRBV11-3; TRBD2 matches at 13 bases. The trim removed 4 bases at V and 1 base at J, leaving 5 bases unmatched. This CDR3 contains 17 residues. Germline-derived CDR1 and CDR2 are SGHNT and YENEEA. Written as DNA, the CDR3 is TGTGCCAGCAGCTCTCGACTAGCGGGGGGCCGCACAGATACGCAGTATTTT. Its protein product is CASSSRLAGGRTDTQYF.

The rearrangement links TRBV6-5 to TRBJ2-7; TRBD1 is a possible D gene (5 bases). The CDR3 contains 14 residues. Trimming removed 6 bases from V and 2 bases from J, with 14 bases in between. Germline CDR1 is MNHEY and CDR2 is SVGAGI. For the CDR3, the DNA is TGTGCCAGCAGAGCGACAGACCCCCCCTACGAGCAGTACTTC. Protein sequence: CASRATDPPYEQYF.

The chain couples TRBV4-1 to TRBJ2-1; 12 bases are shared with TRBD2. The germline V gene has CDR1 MGHRA and CDR2 YSYEKL. The length of the CDR3 is 16 residues. The V segment lost 6 bases and the J segment 7 bases; nucleotides outside the gene matches: 10. The chain's CDR3 is CASRQSPSGGANEQFF. DNA for the CDR3: TGCGCCAGCAGACAAAGTCCTAGCGGGGGGGCAAATGAGCAGTTCTTC.

The gene calls are TRBV27 and TRBJ1-1; D is perhaps TRBD1 (6 bases). The CDR3 spans 13 residues. V gave up 4 bases and J gave up 1 base, with 7 bases separating them. Germline-derived CDR1 and CDR2 are MNHEY and SMNVEV (reference sequence). CDR3 DNA: TGTGCCAGCAGTTGGGGACAGAACACTGAAGCTTTCTTT. Encoded protein: CASSWGQNTEAFF.

V and J are TRBV7-8 and TRBJ1-6; TRBD1 is a possible D gene (6 bases). Germline values: CDR1 SGHVS, CDR2 FQNEAQ. Trimming removed 5 bases from V and 9 bases from J, with 14 bases in between. The CDR3 covers 14 residues. The CDR3 region is CASSATGIGSPLHF. The CDR3 coding sequence is TGTGCCAGCAGCGCGACAGGAATTGGTTCACCCCTCCACTTT.

This clone has only one observation. The genes are TRBV6-6 and TRBJ2-1, with 9 bases aligning to TRBD1. The CDR3 is made up of 12 amino acids. V shed 6 bases and J 9 bases; nucleotides not matched to a gene: 3. CDR1 and CDR2 from the germline V gene are MNHNY and SVGAGI (reference sequence). CDR3 coding DNA: TGTGCCAGCAGCTGGACAGGGGTTGAGCAGTTCTTC. Amino acids: CASSWTGVEQFF.

In its sample, this clone was seen once. This sequence joins TRBV4-1 and TRBJ1-1; TRBD1 matches at 9 bases. From germline, CDR1 is MGHRA and CDR2 YSYEKL. V dropped 4 bases and J dropped 1; count of bases not matched to a gene: 4. The CDR3 contains 15 residues. CDR3 coding DNA: TGCGCCAGCAGCCCAACGGACAGGGGGAACACTGAAGCTTTCTTT. The encoded protein is CASSPTDRGNTEAFF.

This clone was detected only a few times. The chain recombines TRBV19 with TRBJ1-1; unclear D gene. The germline V gene encodes CDR1 LNHDA and CDR2 SQIVND (reference sequence). The CDR3 totals 15 residues. V lost 3 bases to trimming and J lost 2 bases, with 13 bases between them. The DNA for the CDR3 is TGTGCCAGTAGTATGCAGGCGAGGATTAACACTGAAGCTTTCTTT. This translates into CASSMQARINTEAFF.

This clone was found once. The CDR3 spells CASSQDWDIPGNTIYF. The CDR3, as DNA: TGCGCCAGCAGCCAAGATTGGGACATCCCTGGAAACACCATATATTTT. V gene TRBV4-3 combines with J gene TRBJ1-3; maybe TRBD1 (6 bases). V lost 0 bases and J 2 bases, leaving 11 bases between the germline ends. The germline V gene encodes CDR1 LGHNA and CDR2 YSLEER. The CDR3 consists of 16 residues.

In this sample, this clone turned up once. The chain employs TRBV11-1 and TRBJ2-3, with 10 positions matching TRBD2. Looked up from germline, CDR1 is SGHAT and CDR2 is FQDESV (reference sequence). V was clipped by 2 bases and J by 0 bases; unmatched bases: 2. This CDR3 spans 16 amino acids. CDR3 residues: CASSLSTSGSTDTQYF. The CDR3 DNA follows: TGTGCCAGCAGCTTATCGACTAGCGGGAGCACAGATACGCAGTATTTT.

The chain couples TRBV9 to TRBJ2-1; 7 nucleotides agree with TRBD2. The CDR3 contains 15 residues. The trim removed 0 bases at V and 4 bases at J, leaving 4 bases unmatched. Germline values: CDR1 SGDLS, CDR2 YYNGEE. The CDR3 is CASSVELADYNEQFF. DNA for the CDR3: TGTGCCAGCAGCGTAGAGCTAGCGGATTACAATGAGCAGTTCTTC.